This T cell receptor beta chain is drawn from a study of cytomegalovirus exposure and HLA in healthy donors. General observations from the study: Differences between HLA loci emerged in a later analysis of TCR association rates, with DRB1 most and HLA-C fewest. Common viral pathogens seemed to be connected with several of the most significant clusters, according to a later analysis. Later, an analysis showed that TCR beta chains associated with HLA were more clonally expanded than others that were equally common. As a later analysis showed, a missense DCLRE1C variant was linked to trimming of TCR beta V- and J-genes.

Germline lookup yields CDR1 SGHTA and CDR2 FQGTGA. This CDR3 has 16 amino acids. The PCR ran on 60 Vbeta and 13 Jbeta primers. Some clones are missing from TCRdb's copy, which holds only in-frame ones; the method was immunoSEQ multiplex PCR. Found here are 190,000 or so clones, 75% to 85% of them singletons; the top ten hold 0.65% to 0.75%. In regard to this clone: The antigen remains unidentified. Germline is not matched at one junction end, which may reflect a read error. The same CDR3 also results from other DNA sequences found in this sample.

The chain carries TRBV7-3 and TRBJ1-1, with 10 bases fitting TRBD1. The origin of this receptor is a boy between 5 and 17 years old in good health and CMV-seronegative. Material: PBMCs. This chain's CDR3 is CASSPSGDRGTTEAFF. DNA of the CDR3: TGTGCTAGCAGCCCCTCAGGGGACAGGGGTACTACTGAAGCTTTCTTT.